Presented here are 5 T cell receptor beta chains from one specimen sequenced in a study of molecular identifiers for immune sequencing clone quantification. TCRdb passed the PCR reads through MiXCR, listing each CDR3 protein once. The table shows about 640,000 distinct CDR3 sequences, with 20% occurring only once. The sequenced sample was naive CD8+ T cells from blood, with Jurkat cell RNA spiked in. The subset here: FACS-sorted CD8+CD4-CCR7+CD45RA+ naive T cells. Source of these receptors: a human donor in good health. Some libraries in this study had Jurkat cell RNA spiked in.

This clonotype showed up many times. This chain uses TRBV5-8 with TRBJ2-7; D is ambiguous. The length of the CDR3 is 15 residues. Germline V CDR1 and CDR2: SGHTS, YDEGEE. V was cut by 0 bases and J by 4 bases, with 14 bases left in between. The CDR3: CASSLGWGRMYEQYF. CDR3 nucleotide sequence: TGTGCCAGCAGCTTGGGTTGGGGAAGGATGTACGAGCAGTACTTC.

Ten or more counts support this clonotype. V usage is TRBV20-1 and J usage is TRBJ2-7, with 7 bases aligning to TRBD1. The germline V gene encodes CDR1 DFQATT and CDR2 SNEGSKA (reference sequence). J was trimmed by 1 base and V by 0 bases; bases with no gene match: 6. The CDR3 totals 15 residues. DNA of the CDR3: TGCAGTGCTAGAGATCTCGCAGGGGGATCCTACGAGCAGTACTTC. It encodes CSARDLAGGSYEQYF.

This clonotype was detected only once. A much larger clone sits a single nucleotide away, making a read error possible. In DNA form, the CDR3 reads TGTGCCTGGGGTGTAAGCGGGAGCACAGATACGCAGTATTTT. It specifies CAWGVSGSTDTQYF. V gene TRBV30 combines with J gene TRBJ2-3, with a possible D match to TRBD2 (6 bases). The length of the CDR3 is 14 residues. The V gene's germline CDR1 is GTSNPN and CDR2 SVGIG (reference sequence).

This clonotype appeared a few times. The genes are TRBV7-9 and TRBJ1-1; 7 bases are shared with TRBD1. This CDR3 region has 16 residues. The germline gives CDR1 SEHNR, CDR2 FQNEAQ (reference sequence). Unmatched junction bases numbered 4, after V lost 0 bases and J lost 0 bases. The CDR3 here is CASSLAGGQLNTEAFF. CDR3 DNA sequence: TGTGCCAGCAGCTTAGCCGGGGGACAGTTGAACACTGAAGCTTTCTTT.

The table lists this clonotype with a few counts. The rearrangement links TRBV27 to TRBJ2-7; possibly TRBD1 or TRBD2 for D (5 bases each). Germline assignment: CDR1 MNHEY and CDR2 SMNVEV (reference sequence). The CDR3 consists of 15 residues. Trimming took 5 bases from V and 0 from J, leaving 14 bases between them. CDR3 residues: CASSVTGAYSYEQYF. Here the CDR3 DNA reads TGTGCCAGCAGTGTCACCGGGGCCTACTCCTACGAGCAGTACTTC.